The 17 T cell receptor beta chains in this list originate from one sample, sequenced in a study of HIV-infected children after antiretroviral therapy interruption. Treatment defined: PENTA 11 planned treatment interruption arm or continuous ART arm. The TCR library was built from RNA with a 3' RACE protocol and unique molecular identifiers. In TCRdb, the 3' RACE reads were re-called with MiXCR into one record per CDR3 protein. The sample records approximately 95,000 distinct CDR3 sequences, 5.5% to 8.5% being singletons. The sample consisted of CD45RA+ CD4+ T cells from PBMCs, pooled from several time points, taken from a donor given antiretroviral therapy, either interrupted or continuous. Subset meaning: naive CD4+ CD45RA+ CD45RO- T cells. The receptors here all came from a pool of human donors with HIV.

This clonotype came up many times. The CDR3 reads CASSRAGEGETQYF. CDR3 in DNA: TGCGCCAGCAGCAGAGCGGGAGAGGGAGAGACCCAGTACTTC. The gene calls are TRBV5-1 and TRBJ2-5; 8 bases match TRBD2. Trimming removed 4 bases from V and 4 bases from J; junction bases left unmatched: 6. This CDR3 spans 14 amino acids. The germline gives CDR1 SGHRS, CDR2 YFSETQ. Complete variable domain (other parts from reference TRBV5-1 and TRBJ2-5): KAGVTQTPRYLIKTRGQQVTLSCSPISGHRSVSWYQQTPGQGLQFLFEYFSETQRNKGNFPGRFSGRQFSNSRSEMNVSTLELGDSALYLCASSRAGEGETQYFGPGTRLLVL.

This clonotype was detected ten times or more. The V and J genes are TRBV18 and TRBJ2-5, with a weak D call TRBD1 (7 bases). The CDR3 loop spans 14 amino acids. Germline lookup yields CDR1 KGHSH and CDR2 LQKENI. V was trimmed by 5 bases and J by 3 bases, leaving 13 bases between them. The DNA for the CDR3 is TGTGCCAGCTCAGCAGGAGGGGGCAAAGAGACCCAGTACTTC. Its translation is CASSAGGGKETQYF.

This clonotype was picked up many times. The J gene is TRBJ2-1, the V gene TRBV2; 10 bases agree with TRBD2. Germline CDR1 and CDR2: SNHLY and FYNNEI. This CDR3 comprises 13 residues. V lost 11 bases and J lost 5; bases outside the gene matches: 6. The CDR3 coding sequence is TGTGCCGGAGGACTAGCGGAAAACAATGAGCAGTTCTTC. Its protein product is CAGGLAENNEQFF.

This clonotype was observed many times. This chain links TRBV10-3 with TRBJ2-1; 11 bases match TRBD1. The germline V gene has CDR1 ENHRY and CDR2 SYGVKD. The CDR3 extends over 13 amino acids. Unmatched junction bases numbered 4, after V lost 7 bases and J lost 8 bases. For the CDR3, the DNA is TGTGCCATCACTCGGGACAGGGGGGATGAGCAGTTCTTC. Residues: CAITRDRGDEQFF.

This clonotype was found many times. The chain uses TRBV21-1 and TRBJ1-1; the tabulated D call, TRBD1, remains unverified against the DNA. TRBV21-1 corresponds to a pseudogene. The CDR3 runs 14 residues. The CDR3 nucleotides read TGTGCCAGCAGTGACAAGGTTCCGGGGACTGAAGCTTTCTTT. This encodes CASSDKVPGTEAFF.

This clonotype was counted between two and nine times. The rearrangement uses TRBV11-2 and TRBJ1-6; D is unclear. V lost 4 bases and J lost 5, with 3 bases in between. CDR3 length: 12 residues. Germline loops: CDR1 SGHAT, CDR2 FQNNGV. The CDR3 here is CASSSDNSPLHF. CDR3 nucleotides: TGTGCCAGCAGCTCGGATAATTCACCCCTCCACTTT.

The genes are TRBV4-1 and TRBJ2-7; D remains ambiguous. Trimming shortened V by 4 bases and J by 7 bases, and 14 bases separated the two germline ends. The CDR3 runs 13 residues. Germline-derived CDR1 and CDR2 are MGHRA and YSYEKL. For the CDR3, the DNA is TGCGCCAGCAGCCCCGAAGAGGACCATGAGCAGTACTTC. Translation: CASSPEEDHEQYF.

This clonotype was picked up many times. The rearrangement links TRBV29-1 to TRBJ1-1, with no clear D. The V end lost 4 bases, the J end lost 0 bases, and 6 bases lay between the germline ends. CDR1 is SQVTM and CDR2 is ANQGSEA in the germline V gene. The CDR3 runs to 12 residues. This chain's CDR3 is CSVVSMNTEAFF. The CDR3 bases are TGCAGCGTTGTTTCCATGAACACTGAAGCTTTCTTT.

This clonotype was seen many times. The CDR3 sequence is CASESGTPAVGQYF. CDR3 coding DNA: TGTGCCAGTGAGTCAGGGACCCCTGCCGTAGGGCAGTACTTC. The rearrangement uses TRBV28 and TRBJ2-7; either TRBD1 or TRBD2 may fit D (5 bases each). Trimming left V 9 bases short and J 9 bases short, with 24 bases between. The CDR3 covers 14 residues. Per germline, CDR1 MDHEN and CDR2 SYDVKM.

The sample holds many counts of this clonotype. The chain combines TRBV3-1 with TRBJ2-1, with D tentatively TRBD1 (6 bases). Germline loops: CDR1 LGHDT, CDR2 YNNKEL (reference sequence). Trimming cost V 2 bases and J 0 bases, with 11 bases left between them. CDR3 size: 16 residues. The CDR3 DNA reads TGTGCCAGCAGCCAACCCAGGGGACCCTCCTACAATGAGCAGTTCTTC. Its protein product is CASSQPRGPSYNEQFF.

This clonotype came up many times. One junction end does not reproduce the germline sequence, and a read error may be involved. The chain carries TRBV12-3 or TRBV12-4 and TRBJ2-5; maybe TRBD2 (5 bases). The CDR3 runs 12 residues. The CDR3: CASSPQLVGLNF. CDR3 DNA sequence: TGTGCCAGCAGCCCACAACTAGTAGGATTGAACTTC.

In this sample, this clonotype turned up many times. The rearrangement joins TRBV12-3 or TRBV12-4 to TRBJ2-2, with D possibly being TRBD1 (6 bases). Trimming removed 7 bases at V and 3 bases at J, with 15 bases between. The CDR3 loop spans 15 amino acids. The CDR3 region has the DNA TGTGCCAGCATTACAGACAGGACCTACACCGGGGAGCTGTTTTTT. Translating it yields CASITDRTYTGELFF.

This clonotype was observed a few times. CDR3: CSASGSNQPQHF. The DNA for the CDR3 is TGCAGTGCTAGTGGTAGCAATCAGCCCCAGCATTTT. The genes are TRBV20-1 and TRBJ1-5; D remains unclear. Germline V gives CDR1 DFQATT, CDR2 SNEGSKA (reference sequence). The CDR3 has 12 residues. The V and J ends lost 3 bases and 0 bases respectively, with 3 bases between them.

This clonotype was seen a handful of times. The chain combines TRBV3-1 with TRBJ2-7, with 13 nucleotides matching TRBD2. J was trimmed by 6 bases and V by 1 base; bases with no gene match: 3. The V gene's germline CDR1 is LGHDT and CDR2 YNNKEL (reference sequence). The length of the CDR3 is 15 residues. The CDR3, as DNA: TGTGCCAGCAGCCAAGGGACTAGCGGGAGTTCCGAGCAGTACTTC. Translated: CASSQGTSGSSEQYF.

This clonotype has a count of ten or more. This sequence joins TRBV4-1 and TRBJ1-4; perhaps TRBD1 as D (5 bases). The CDR3 contains 15 residues. Germline-derived CDR1 and CDR2 are MGHRA and YSYEKL. V was pared by 0 bases and J by 10 bases, with 15 bases between. Here the CDR3 reads CASSQDLAGLAKLFF. CDR3 coding DNA: TGCGCCAGCAGCCAAGATCTGGCAGGGCTAGCAAAACTGTTTTTT.

This clonotype was recorded at least ten times. This rearrangement joins TRBV28 to TRBJ1-1, with D unclear. Trimming took off 4 bases at V and 10 bases at J, with 25 bases between the two ends. The CDR3 length is 16 residues. Germline V gene data show CDR1 as MDHEN and CDR2 as SYDVKM. The CDR3: CASSSTTYMDSSGAFF. The CDR3 DNA reads as TGTGCCAGCAGTTCAACGACCTACATGGATTCTAGTGGAGCTTTCTTT.

Comment on this clonotype: Compared with germline, one end of the junction differs, possibly owing to a read error. This chain connects TRBV10-3 to TRBJ2-7; TRBD1 aligns across 7 bases. This CDR3 has 15 residues. Germline lookup yields CDR1 ENHRY and CDR2 SYGVKD. The CDR3 nucleotides are TGTGCCAGCAGTGAATCCCCAGGGGGCTCCTACGAGCAGTACTTC. Protein product: CASSESPGGSYEQYF.